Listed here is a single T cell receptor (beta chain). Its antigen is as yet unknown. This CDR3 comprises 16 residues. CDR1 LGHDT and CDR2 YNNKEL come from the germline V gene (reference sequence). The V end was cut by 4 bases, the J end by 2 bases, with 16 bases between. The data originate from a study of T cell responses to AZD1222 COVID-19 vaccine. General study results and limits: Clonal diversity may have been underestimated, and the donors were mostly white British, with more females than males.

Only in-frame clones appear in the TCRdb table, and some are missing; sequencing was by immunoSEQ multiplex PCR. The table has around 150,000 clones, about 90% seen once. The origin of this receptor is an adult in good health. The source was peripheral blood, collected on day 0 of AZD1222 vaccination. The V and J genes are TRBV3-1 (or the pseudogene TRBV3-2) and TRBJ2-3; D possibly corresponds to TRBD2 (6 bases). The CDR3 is CASSPLSGLPTDTQYF. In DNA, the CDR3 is TGTGCCAGCAGCCCACTCTCGGGACTTCCCACAGATACGCAGTATTTT.